The 24 T cell receptor beta chains given below trace back to one sample, sequenced in a study of T cell responses to AZD1222 COVID-19 vaccine. TCRdb's copy holds only in-frame clones and misses some; the assay was immunoSEQ multiplex PCR. The profile covers some 100,000 clones, with approximately 86% appearing a single time and approximately 4.7% taken by the ten largest. The sequences come from peripheral blood, collected on day 0 of AZD1222 vaccination. The receptors were sampled from an adult in good health.

A single count supports this clone. The DNA of the CDR3 is TGTGCCAGCAGTTTATCTCTCGGGGTTTCACCCCTCCACTTT. Translation gives CASSLSLGVSPLHF. The rearrangement links TRBV28 to TRBJ1-6; no clear D gene. The CDR3 runs 14 residues. The germline gives CDR1 MDHEN, CDR2 SYDVKM. With 1 base removed from V and 9 bases from J, the gap between germline ends came to 10 bases.

This chain uses TRBV25-1 with TRBJ1-2; D gene uncertain. Trimming pared 2 bases from V and 6 bases from J, leaving 10 bases between. Germline CDR1 MGHDK, CDR2 SYGVNS. The CDR3 covers 13 residues. In DNA, the CDR3 is TGTGCCAGCAGTGAAAGTACAGCCGATGGCTACACCTTC. Translated: CASSESTADGYTF.

This CDR3 reads CASSGRQVENSYEQYF. The CDR3 DNA reads TGTGCCAGCAGCGGGCGACAGGTGGAGAATTCCTACGAGCAGTACTTC. The V and J genes are TRBV7-8 and TRBJ2-7; D is possibly TRBD1 (6 bases). The CDR3 extends over 16 amino acids. V was cut by 5 bases and J by 1 base, with 18 bases left in between. CDR1 and CDR2 from the germline V gene are SGHVS and FQNEAQ.

This rearrangement joins TRBV15 to TRBJ1-5; 7 nucleotides match TRBD1. The J segment lost 6 bases and the V segment lost 5 bases, leaving 13 bases of the junction unmatched. In germline, CDR1 is LNHNV, CDR2 YYDKDF (reference sequence). This CDR3 region has 16 residues. CDR3 protein: CATSGRLGTVTQPQHF. DNA of the CDR3: TGTGCCACCAGCGGAAGGTTAGGGACAGTGACTCAGCCCCAGCATTTT.

The chain links TRBV19 to TRBJ2-5; D is perhaps TRBD1 (7 bases). There are 14 residues in the CDR3. Germline loops: CDR1 LNHDA, CDR2 SQIVND (reference sequence). The ends were cut back, 1 base at V and 7 bases at J, with 13 bases in the middle. This CDR3 reads CASSIGGGGGTQYF. In nucleotides, the CDR3 is TGTGCCAGTAGTATAGGAGGAGGGGGCGGGACCCAGTACTTC. Full variable domain (outside the CDR3, taken from reference TRBV19 and TRBJ2-5): DGGITQSPKYLFRKEGQNVTLSCEQNLNHDAMYWYRQDPGQGLRLIYYSQIVNDFQKGDIAEGYSVSREKKESFPLTVTSAQKNPTAFYLCASSIGGGGGTQYFGPGTRLLVL.

This clone was seen a handful of times. The chain carries TRBV12-5 and TRBJ2-1; TRBD1 aligns across 7 bases. V lost 7 bases and J lost 7; bases outside the gene matches: 4. Germline assignment: CDR1 LGHNT and CDR2 FRNRAP. CDR3 length: 12 residues. The CDR3 DNA sequence: TGTGCTAGTGCCAAGACAGGGAATGAGCAGTTCTTC. Residues: CASAKTGNEQFF. Using reference TRBV12-5 and TRBJ2-1 for the parts outside the CDR3, the full variable domain is DARVTQTPRHKVTEMGQEVTMRCQPILGHNTVFWYRQTMMQGLELLAYFRNRAPLDDSGMPKDRFSAEMPDATLATLKIQPSEPRDSAVYFCASAKTGNEQFFGPGTRLTVL.

The CDR3 protein is CASSGTGLRGAEAFF. The CDR3 DNA sequence: TGTGCCAGCAGCGGGACAGGGTTAAGAGGCGCTGAAGCTTTCTTT. The chain links TRBV9 to TRBJ1-1, with TRBD1 matching over 8 bases. The germline V gene has CDR1 SGDLS and CDR2 YYNGEE. CDR3 length: 15 amino acids. J gave up 6 bases and V 3 bases, and 10 bases lay outside the gene matches.

V gene TRBV4-1 combines with J gene TRBJ1-3; unclear D gene. Germline V CDR1 and CDR2: MGHRA, YSYEKL. The V and J ends lost 2 bases and 0 bases respectively, with 11 bases between them. The CDR3 sequence is 16 residues long. CDR3 in DNA: TGCGCCAGCAGCCAAATCTCGGACCTCTCTGGAAACACCATATATTTT. This encodes CASSQISDLSGNTIYF.

The chain combines TRBV10-3 with TRBJ1-1; 8 bases fit TRBD1. V was pared by 8 bases and J by 6 bases, with 11 bases of the junction left unmatched. CDR1 is ENHRY, CDR2 SYGVKD, per germline. The CDR3 length is 14 residues. Written as DNA, the CDR3 is TGTGCCATCGCCCAGACAGGGGAGGGACCTGAAGCTTTCTTT. This encodes CAIAQTGEGPEAFF.

This chain links TRBV3-1 (or the pseudogene TRBV3-2) with TRBJ2-5, with D perhaps TRBD2 (5 bases). Germline assignment: CDR1 LGHDT and CDR2 YNNKEL (reference sequence). With 4 bases removed from V and 5 bases from J, the gap between germline ends came to 20 bases. This CDR3 comprises 16 residues. The CDR3 DNA sequence: TGTGCCAGCAGCCTCCGTTCGGGAACCACTCGGGAGACCCAGTACTTC. It translates to CASSLRSGTTRETQYF.

The rearrangement uses TRBV5-4 and TRBJ2-1; 15 bases align to TRBD2. The junction had 8 bases not matched to a gene; V was cut back by 4 bases and J by 6 bases. The germline gives CDR1 SGHNT, CDR2 YYREEE (reference sequence). There are 17 residues in the CDR3. In nucleotides, the CDR3 is TGTGCCAGCAGCGACGGACTAGCGGGAGGGCTTGGCAATGAGCAGTTCTTC. This translates into CASSDGLAGGLGNEQFF.

CDR3 in DNA: TGCGCCAGCAGCTTGGCCACACTAAGCTCTGGGGCCAACGTCCTGACTTTC. It is translated as CASSLATLSSGANVLTF. The chain employs TRBV5-1 and TRBJ2-6; D uncertain. CDR1 is SGHRS and CDR2 is YFSETQ in the germline V gene. The CDR3 is 17 amino acids. V dropped 0 bases and J dropped 0 bases, with 10 bases sitting between them. Complete variable domain (other parts from reference TRBV5-1 and TRBJ2-6): KAGVTQTPRYLIKTRGQQVTLSCSPISGHRSVSWYQQTPGQGLQFLFEYFSETQRNKGNFPGRFSGRQFSNSRSEMNVSTLELGDSALYLCASSLATLSSGANVLTFGAGSRLTVL.

This clone has just one count. The genes are TRBV4-2 and TRBJ2-1; D may be TRBD2 (6 bases). Germline CDR1 reads LGHNA; CDR2 reads YNFKEQ. Trimming removed 4 bases at V and 8 bases at J, with 21 bases between. The CDR3 spans 16 residues. This CDR3 reads CASSPGLLDLHDEQFF. The DNA for the CDR3 is TGTGCCAGCAGCCCGGGACTTCTAGATCTCCACGATGAGCAGTTCTTC.

The table lists this clone with a count of one. The chain has TRBV6-4 and TRBJ2-1; D is undetermined. In germline, CDR1 is MRHNA, CDR2 SNTAGT. The length of the CDR3 is 13 residues. V lost 3 bases and J lost 7, with 10 bases in between. The CDR3 bases are TGTGCCAGCAGTGAGCTCCCCGGGAATGAGCAGTTCTTC. Translated: CASSELPGNEQFF.

This clone was seen a handful of times. The genes are TRBV11-2 and TRBJ1-2; TRBD1 agrees at 10 bases. The V gene end was trimmed by 5 bases and the J gene end by 5 bases; junction bases not matched to a gene: 11. This CDR3 is built from 16 residues. Germline V CDR1 and CDR2: SGHAT, FQNNGV. The CDR3 DNA reads as TGTGCCAGCAGCCTGGGATATACGGGACAGGGGTATGGCTACACCTTC. Its translation: CASSLGYTGQGYGYTF. The full variable domain, with the rest looked up from reference TRBV11-2 and TRBJ1-2, is EAGVAQSPRYKIIEKRQSVAFWCNPISGHATLYWYQQILGQGPKLLIQFQNNGVVDDSQLPKDRFSAERLKGVDSTLKIQPAKLEDSAVYLCASSLGYTGQGYGYTFGSGTRLTVV.

This chain connects TRBV5-4 to TRBJ2-7, with TRBD2 matching over 11 bases. Trimming at V came to 4 bases and at J to 2 bases, leaving 14 bases not matched to a gene. Germline V CDR1 and CDR2: SGHNT, YYREEE (reference sequence). The CDR3 consists of 18 residues. CDR3 DNA sequence: TGTGCCAGCAGCGCGACTAGCGGGAACCCACTGCCTCCCTACGAGCAGTACTTC. Its protein is CASSATSGNPLPPYEQYF.

This clone was seen a handful of times. This chain connects TRBV7-9 to TRBJ2-2, with TRBD1 matching 9 bases. This CDR3 comprises 15 residues. J gave up 7 bases and V 1 base, and 4 bases lay outside the gene matches. Germline V CDR1 and CDR2: SEHNR, FQNEAQ (reference sequence). DNA of the CDR3: TGTGCCAGCAGCTTAGGGGACAGGGAGCTCGGGGAGCTGTTTTTT. Translating gives CASSLGDRELGELFF.

J is TRBJ2-1 and V is TRBV27; D is possibly TRBD1 (6 bases). The CDR3 runs 16 residues. V lost 5 bases, J lost 7 bases, and 21 bases lay in between. CDR1 MNHEY and CDR2 SMNVEV come from the germline V gene (reference sequence). CDR3 amino acids: CASSPSRGPTENEQFF. In nucleotides, the CDR3 is TGTGCCAGCAGTCCCTCCAGGGGACCAACCGAAAATGAGCAGTTCTTC.

The gene calls are TRBV3-1 (or the pseudogene TRBV3-2) and TRBJ2-1; D unresolved. Per germline, CDR1 LGHDT and CDR2 YNNKEL (reference sequence). The CDR3 is made up of 12 amino acids. V was cut by 5 bases and J by 6 bases, with 8 bases left in between. CDR3 residues: CASSSASNEQFF. CDR3 bases: TGTGCCAGCAGCTCCGCGTCCAATGAGCAGTTCTTC.

The V and J genes are TRBV7-6 and TRBJ1-3; 7 positions match TRBD1. The CDR3 spans 15 residues. The germline V gene has CDR1 SGHVS and CDR2 FNYEAQ. Trimming removed 5 bases from V and 4 bases from J; junction bases left unmatched: 8. CDR3 in amino acids: CASSQTTGWGNTIYF. The CDR3 DNA follows: TGTGCCAGCAGCCAAACGACAGGGTGGGGAAACACCATATATTTT.

The J gene is TRBJ2-7, the V gene TRBV11-2; D might be TRBD2 (5 bases). Trimming stripped 6 bases from V and 3 bases from J, with 24 bases between. CDR3 length: 17 amino acids. In germline, CDR1 is SGHAT, CDR2 FQNNGV. The CDR3 DNA sequence: TGTGCCAGCAGATCCTACCTAAAAAGGGTCGGGATCTACGAGCAGTACTTC. Translating it yields CASRSYLKRVGIYEQYF.

The V and J genes are TRBV7-2 and TRBJ1-1; D not resolved. Trimming pared 2 bases from V and 0 bases from J, leaving 13 bases between. The CDR3 loop spans 16 amino acids. Germline assignment: CDR1 SGHTA and CDR2 FQGNSA. CDR3 protein: CASSLWSLSVNTEAFF. Written as DNA, the CDR3 is TGTGCCAGCAGCTTATGGTCGCTGTCCGTGAACACTGAAGCTTTCTTT. Filled out from reference TRBV7-2 and TRBJ1-1, the complete variable domain reads GAGVSQSPSNKVTEKGKDVELRCDPISGHTALYWYRQSLGQGLEFLIYFQGNSAPDKSGLPSDRFSAERTGGSVSTLTIQRTQQEDSAVYLCASSLWSLSVNTEAFFGQGTRLTVV.

V is TRBV9 and J is TRBJ2-2; 9 positions match TRBD1. Looked up from germline, CDR1 is SGDLS and CDR2 is YYNGEE. Trimming at V came to 2 bases and at J to 5 bases, leaving 4 bases not matched to a gene. CDR3 length: 15 amino acids. CDR3 bases: TGTGCCAGCAGCGTTGACAGGGGGTGGACCGGGGAGCTGTTTTTT. It specifies CASSVDRGWTGELFF.

This clone has just one count. The chain combines TRBV7-2 with TRBJ2-3; 11 bases match TRBD2. V lost 1 base, J lost 4 bases, and 10 bases stayed unmatched. CDR1 SGHTA and CDR2 FQGNSA come from the germline V gene. CDR3 length: 18 residues. This CDR3 reads CASSLVGSGGAYADTQYF. The CDR3 DNA reads as TGTGCCAGCAGCTTAGTAGGTAGCGGGGGGGCATACGCAGATACGCAGTATTTT.